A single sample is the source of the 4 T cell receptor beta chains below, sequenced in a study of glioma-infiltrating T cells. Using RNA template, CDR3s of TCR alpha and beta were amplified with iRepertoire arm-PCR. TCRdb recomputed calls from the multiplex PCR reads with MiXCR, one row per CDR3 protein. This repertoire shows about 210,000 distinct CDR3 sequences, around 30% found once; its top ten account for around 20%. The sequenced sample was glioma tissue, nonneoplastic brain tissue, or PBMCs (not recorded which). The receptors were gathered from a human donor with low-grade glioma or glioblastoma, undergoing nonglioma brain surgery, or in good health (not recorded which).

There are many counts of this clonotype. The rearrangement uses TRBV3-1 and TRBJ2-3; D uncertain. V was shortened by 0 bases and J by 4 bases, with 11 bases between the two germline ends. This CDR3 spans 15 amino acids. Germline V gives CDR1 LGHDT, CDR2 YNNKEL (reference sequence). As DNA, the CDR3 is TGTGCCAGCAGCCAAGATCCCGCGTCGTCAGATACGCAGTATTTT. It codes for CASSQDPASSDTQYF.

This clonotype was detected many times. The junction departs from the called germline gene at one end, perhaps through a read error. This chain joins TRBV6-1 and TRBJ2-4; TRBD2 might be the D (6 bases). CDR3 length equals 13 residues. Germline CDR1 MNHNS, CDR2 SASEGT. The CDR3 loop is CASSETGVLIGSF. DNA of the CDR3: TGTGCCAGCAGTGAAACGGGAGTTCTAATCGGAAGCTTC.

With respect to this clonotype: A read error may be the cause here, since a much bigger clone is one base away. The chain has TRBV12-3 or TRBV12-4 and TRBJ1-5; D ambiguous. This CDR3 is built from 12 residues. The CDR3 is CARSLVSQPQHF. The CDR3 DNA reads TGTGCCAGAAGTTTAGTGTCTCAGCCCCAGCATTTT.

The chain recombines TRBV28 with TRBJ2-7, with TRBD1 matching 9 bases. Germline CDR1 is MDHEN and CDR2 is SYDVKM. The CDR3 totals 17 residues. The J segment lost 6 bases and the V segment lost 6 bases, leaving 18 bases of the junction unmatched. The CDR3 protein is CASSFLPSGTGILEQYF. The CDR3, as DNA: TGTGCCAGCAGCTTTTTGCCCTCCGGGACAGGGATCCTCGAGCAGTACTTC.